Listed here are 26 T cell receptor beta chains from one sample, sequenced in a study of CD8 T cell repertoires and HIV-1 epitope variants. Sequencing used immunoSEQ multiplex PCR; TCRdb keeps in-frame clones, though not all of them. Of about 5,000 clones in the sample, 66% are singletons; the top ten hold around 39%. These TCRs' antigens remain unknown. Sequencing used cultured CD8+ T cells derived from PBMCs. The receptors here all came from a male donor with HIV.

The chain couples TRBV19 to TRBJ1-2, with unresolved D. Looked up from germline, CDR1 is LNHDA and CDR2 is SQIVND (reference sequence). Trimming stripped 3 bases from V and 4 bases from J, with 12 bases between. This CDR3 comprises 14 residues. The CDR3 reads CASSIPGGIYGYTF. The DNA for the CDR3 is TGTGCCAGTAGTATTCCCGGAGGGATCTATGGCTACACCTTC.

This clone was seen once. This chain connects TRBV27 to TRBJ2-7; weak D call: TRBD1 (7 bases). Trimming took 6 bases from V and 1 from J, leaving 13 bases between them. CDR1 is MNHEY and CDR2 is SMNVEV in the germline V gene (reference sequence). The CDR3 has 14 residues. The CDR3 DNA reads as TGTGCCAGCAGCTCAGGGGGGTTTTCCTACGAGCAGTACTTC. Its protein is CASSSGGFSYEQYF.

The V call is TRBV28, the J call TRBJ2-2; D call uncertain. This CDR3 region has 12 residues. Trimming removed 8 bases at V and 6 bases at J, with 10 bases between. CDR1 and CDR2 from the germline V gene are MDHEN and SYDVKM. The CDR3 DNA sequence: TGTGCCAGCGGGTTGTCTGCCGGGGAGCTGTTTTTT. This encodes CASGLSAGELFF.

The J gene is TRBJ2-4, the V gene TRBV25-1; no clear D gene. This CDR3 has 13 residues. CDR1 is MGHDK and CDR2 is SYGVNS in the germline V gene. With 5 bases removed from V and 12 bases from J, the gap between germline ends came to 17 bases. CDR3 in amino acids: CASSPSLGRNQYF. For the CDR3, the DNA is TGTGCCAGCAGTCCGTCGTTGGGTCGAAATCAGTACTTC.

This clone was seen more than once but under ten times. The chain carries TRBV5-1 and TRBJ1-2, with 7 bases matching TRBD1. Per germline, CDR1 SGHRS and CDR2 YFSETQ. The CDR3 is 16 amino acids. Trimming removed 4 bases from V and 3 bases from J; junction bases left unmatched: 12. In DNA form, the CDR3 reads TGCGCCAGCAGCACAAACTTCGACAGGGCTGACTATGGCTACACCTTC. Translating it yields CASSTNFDRADYGYTF.

This chain joins TRBV5-4 and TRBJ2-5; 7 nucleotides line up with TRBD2. The CDR3 consists of 14 residues. CDR1 is SGHNT, CDR2 YYREEE, per germline (reference sequence). Trimming at V came to 4 bases and at J to 0 bases, leaving 3 bases not matched to a gene. As DNA, the CDR3 is TGTGCCAGCAGCGATGGGACTAACCAAGAGACCCAGTACTTC. This sequence encodes CASSDGTNQETQYF.

The rearrangement uses TRBV4-1 and TRBJ1-2; D possibly corresponds to TRBD1 (5 bases). This CDR3 is 17 amino acids long. Germline V gene data show CDR1 as MGHRA and CDR2 as YSYEKL. V lost 0 bases to trimming and J lost 5 bases, with 19 bases between them. As DNA, the CDR3 is TGCGCCAGCAGCCAAGACCCCTCGGGTAACAGGCGGTATGGCTACACCTTC. This gives the protein CASSQDPSGNRRYGYTF.

The chain links TRBV27 to TRBJ1-5, with a tentative D call TRBD1 (5 bases). The germline V and J ends were trimmed by 2 bases and 7 bases, with 9 bases remaining between them. CDR1 is MNHEY, CDR2 SMNVEV, per germline (reference sequence). The CDR3 is 13 residues long. The DNA of the CDR3 is TGTGCCAGCAGTTTAACCGGGGCCCAGCCCCAGCATTTT. Residues: CASSLTGAQPQHF.

The genes are TRBV6-4 and TRBJ2-1, with 14 positions matching TRBD2. Germline lookup yields CDR1 MRHNA and CDR2 SNTAGT. The CDR3 is 15 residues long. The ends lost 5 bases at V and 6 bases at J; junction bases unmatched: 3. This CDR3 reads CASSNGTSGSNEQFF. In DNA, the CDR3 is TGTGCCAGCAGTAACGGGACTAGCGGGAGCAATGAGCAGTTCTTC.

The V call is TRBV4-1, the J call TRBJ2-1, with TRBD1 matching over 9 bases. The germline gives CDR1 MGHRA, CDR2 YSYEKL. J lost 8 bases, V lost 1 base, and 6 bases had no gene match. This CDR3 is 15 amino acids long. CDR3 in amino acids: CASSQVTGGLDEQFF. The CDR3, as DNA: TGCGCCAGCAGCCAAGTCACAGGGGGCTTGGATGAGCAGTTCTTC.

The chain combines TRBV5-6 with TRBJ2-1; D is possibly TRBD1 (6 bases). V lost 7 bases and J 0 bases, leaving 14 bases between the germline ends. The germline gives CDR1 SGHDT, CDR2 YYEEEE. CDR3 length: 15 amino acids. Written as DNA, the CDR3 is TGTGCCAGCGTTACAGGGCTAAGCTCCTACAATGAGCAGTTCTTC. Translation gives CASVTGLSSYNEQFF.

The J gene is TRBJ1-1, the V gene TRBV28; weak D call: TRBD1 (6 bases). Trimming took 2 bases from V and 5 from J, leaving 12 bases between them. Germline values: CDR1 MDHEN, CDR2 SYDVKM. This CDR3 has 14 amino acids. The CDR3 sequence is CASSLLGGGTEAFF. As DNA, the CDR3 is TGTGCCAGCAGTTTACTCGGAGGGGGGACTGAAGCTTTCTTT.

The CDR3 reads CASTSQRGGPDTQYF. DNA for the CDR3: TGCGCCAGCACTTCACAGCGGGGGGGTCCAGATACGCAGTATTTT. V gene TRBV5-1 combines with J gene TRBJ2-3, with 10 bases identical to TRBD2. In germline, CDR1 is SGHRS, CDR2 YFSETQ. V shed 6 bases, J shed 4 bases, and the junction held 8 bases outside the gene matches. This CDR3 comprises 15 residues.

In its sample, this clone was seen a few times. The V call is TRBV7-8, the J call TRBJ2-1; no reliable D call. The germline CDR1 and CDR2 sequences are SGHVS and FQNEAQ. CDR3 length: 14 amino acids. V lost 1 base and J 0 bases, leaving 4 bases between the germline ends. CDR3 sequence: CASSLDSSYNEQFF. The CDR3 region has the DNA TGTGCCAGCAGCTTAGATAGCTCCTACAATGAGCAGTTCTTC.

V usage is TRBV6-1 and J usage is TRBJ1-1; 7 positions agree with TRBD1. The CDR3 sequence is 14 residues long. Per the germline V gene, CDR1 is MNHNS and CDR2 is SASEGT. The trim removed 4 bases at V and 4 bases at J, leaving 6 bases unmatched. The CDR3 nucleotides read TGTGCCAGCAGTGTCGCAGGGGGAGTCACTGAAGCTTTCTTT. It encodes CASSVAGGVTEAFF.

This sequence joins TRBV21-1 and TRBJ1-4; TRBD1 is taken as the D call from the table, unchecked against the DNA. TRBV21-1 is deemed a pseudogene. CDR3 size: 17 residues. The CDR3 reads CASLSSEGVGTNEKLFF. In DNA form, the CDR3 reads TGTGCCAGCTTATCATCCGAGGGGGTAGGGACTAATGAAAAACTGTTTTTT.

The sample holds one count of this clone. The J gene is TRBJ2-1, the V gene TRBV7-8, with D unclear. Germline V gene data show CDR1 as SGHVS and CDR2 as FQNEAQ. The CDR3 is 13 residues long. The V end lost 1 base, the J end lost 9 bases, and 10 bases lay between the germline ends. DNA for the CDR3: TGTGCCAGCAGCTTAGACGGTGCCAGTGAGCAGTTCTTC. It codes for CASSLDGASEQFF. The complete variable domain, with remaining parts taken from reference TRBV7-8 and TRBJ2-1, reads GAGVSQSPRYKVAKRGQDVALRCDPISGHVSLFWYQQALGQGPEFLTYFQNEAQLDKSGLPSDRFFAERPEGSVSTLKIQRTQQEDSAVYLCASSLDGASEQFFGPGTRLTVL.

This chain connects TRBV5-1 to TRBJ1-4; TRBD1 aligns across 8 bases. CDR3 length: 13 amino acids. The V gene's germline CDR1 is SGHRS and CDR2 YFSETQ. V was pared by 4 bases and J by 9 bases, with 5 bases of the junction left unmatched. CDR3 in DNA: TGCGCCAGCAGCGCGGGGACAGGACAAAAACTGTTTTTT. It specifies CASSAGTGQKLFF.

The V call is TRBV4-3, the J call TRBJ2-7; no clear D. The CDR3 sequence is 13 residues long. Germline V gives CDR1 LGHNA, CDR2 YSLEER. Trimming took off 4 bases at V and 3 bases at J, with 10 bases between the two ends. Written as DNA, the CDR3 is TGCGCCAGCAGCCCAGCACTAAACTACGAGCAGTACTTC. Its translation: CASSPALNYEQYF.

This clone was observed a single time. The rearrangement uses TRBV13 and TRBJ2-2, with 10 bases lining up with TRBD1. The CDR3 covers 19 residues. Germline V CDR1 and CDR2: PRHDT, FYEKMQ (reference sequence). Germline trimming cut 1 base from V and 1 base from J; bases unmatched to any gene: 9. CDR3 in amino acids: CASSLDYRGTGENTGELFF. DNA for the CDR3: TGTGCCAGCAGCTTAGATTATCGGGGGACAGGGGAGAACACCGGGGAGCTGTTTTTT.

The V call is TRBV11-2, the J call TRBJ2-1; no reliable D call. Trimming pared 5 bases from V and 5 bases from J, leaving 4 bases between. Germline V gene lookup returns CDR1 SGHAT and CDR2 FQNNGV. CDR3 size: 11 residues. CDR3 nucleotide sequence: TGTGCCAGCAGCCGAGACAATGAGCAGTTCTTC. It is translated as CASSRDNEQFF. The entire variable domain, with the rest obtained from reference TRBV11-2 and TRBJ2-1, is as follows: EAGVAQSPRYKIIEKRQSVAFWCNPISGHATLYWYQQILGQGPKLLIQFQNNGVVDDSQLPKDRFSAERLKGVDSTLKIQPAKLEDSAVYLCASSRDNEQFFGPGTRLTVL.

V gene TRBV30 combines with J gene TRBJ2-1; 8 bases are a match to TRBD2. CDR1 and CDR2 from the germline V gene are GTSNPN and SVGIG (reference sequence). The CDR3 has 14 amino acids. Trimming removed 5 bases from V and 9 bases from J; junction bases left unmatched: 12. The CDR3 nucleotides are TGTGCCTGGGAGCACCCGGGGGGGCCGGGTGAGCAGTTCTTC. This codes for CAWEHPGGPGEQFF.

The CDR3 DNA reads TGTGCCAGCAGCGTAGCTTCGGCAGGAATCCTTGGAAACACCATATATTTT. Translated: CASSVASAGILGNTIYF. The chain recombines TRBV9 with TRBJ1-3; D not certain. The ends were cut back, 0 bases at V and 3 bases at J, with 16 bases in the middle. The CDR3 is 17 residues long. CDR1 and CDR2 (germline): SGDLS, YYNGEE.

This chain links TRBV10-3 with TRBJ2-7; D is undetermined. Trimming cost V 5 bases and J 3 bases, with 14 bases left between them. Germline V lookup: CDR1 ENHRY, CDR2 SYGVKD. CDR3 length equals 14 residues. CDR3 protein: CAISTSSKNYEQYF. CDR3 sequence (DNA): TGTGCCATCAGTACCAGCTCTAAGAACTACGAGCAGTACTTC.

The rearrangement joins TRBV7-6 to TRBJ2-2; D is ambiguous. Per the germline V gene, CDR1 is SGHVS and CDR2 is FNYEAQ. This CDR3 comprises 13 residues. V lost 2 bases and J 7 bases, leaving 8 bases between the germline ends. The DNA for the CDR3 is TGTGCCAGCAGCTTAAATACGGGCGGGGAGCTGTTTTTT. As protein: CASSLNTGGELFF.

This chain joins TRBV7-9 and TRBJ2-7, with 10 nucleotides matching TRBD1. CDR3 length: 15 amino acids. Germline V CDR1 and CDR2: SEHNR, FQNEAQ (reference sequence). V gave up 5 bases and J gave up 2 bases; unmatched junction bases: 6. CDR3 sequence (DNA): TGTGCCAGCAGCCCTCGACAGGGGGCCCCCTACGAGCAGTACTTC. It translates to CASSPRQGAPYEQYF.